The TCR beta chain described here comes from a study of memory CD4+ T cells and cytomegalovirus serostatus. Study details: Healthy Belgian adult donors included about nine CMV-positive and some 25 CMV-negative people.

Generated by immunoSEQ multiplex PCR, the TCRdb table keeps only in-frame clones and is missing some. Among about 41,000 clones listed, roughly 77% were seen once. Trimming shortened V by 5 bases and J by 4 bases, and 11 bases separated the two germline ends. Germline V lookup: CDR1 MRHNA, CDR2 SNTAGT. CDR3 length equals 13 residues. The sort gate was single viable CD3+CD4+CD8-CD45RO+ cells for memory CD4+ T cells. Serostatus was set by detecting CMV pp150, pp28, p38, p52 IgG. This sequence joins TRBV6-4 and TRBJ1-1, with D perhaps matching TRBD1 (5 bases). This receptor was identified in an adult in good health and CMV-seronegative. The specimen was memory CD4+ T cells from blood. CDR3 bases: TGTGCCAGCAGTTACGGGGGTGCCACTGAAGCTTTCTTT. This sequence encodes CASSYGGATEAFF.